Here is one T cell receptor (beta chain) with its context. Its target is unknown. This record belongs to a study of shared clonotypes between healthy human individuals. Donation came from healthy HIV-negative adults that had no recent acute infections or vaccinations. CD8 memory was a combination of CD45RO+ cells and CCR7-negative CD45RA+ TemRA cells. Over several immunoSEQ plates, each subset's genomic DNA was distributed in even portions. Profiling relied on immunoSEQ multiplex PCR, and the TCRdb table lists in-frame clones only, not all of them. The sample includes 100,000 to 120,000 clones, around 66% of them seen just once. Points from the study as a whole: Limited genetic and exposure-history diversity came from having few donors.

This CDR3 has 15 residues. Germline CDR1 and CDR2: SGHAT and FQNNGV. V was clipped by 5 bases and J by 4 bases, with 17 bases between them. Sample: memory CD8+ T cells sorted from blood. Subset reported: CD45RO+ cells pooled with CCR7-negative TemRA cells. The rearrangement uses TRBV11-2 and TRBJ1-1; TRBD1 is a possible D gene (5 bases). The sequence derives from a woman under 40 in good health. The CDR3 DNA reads TGTGCCAGCAGCCCCTCGGGGGAGACGGGCACTGAAGCTTTCTTT. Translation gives CASSPSGETGTEAFF. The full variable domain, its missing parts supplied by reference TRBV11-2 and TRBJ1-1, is EAGVAQSPRYKIIEKRQSVAFWCNPISGHATLYWYQQILGQGPKLLIQFQNNGVVDDSQLPKDRFSAERLKGVDSTLKIQPAKLEDSAVYLCASSPSGETGTEAFFGQGTRLTVV.